Sequencing of this T cell receptor beta chain was carried out in a study of blood T cell repertoires in COVID-19. Study summary: PBMCs, B-cell-depleted T cells, or T cells provided the cDNA or gDNA that made up the material.

This clone was seen only a few times. Germline V gene sequence: CDR1 LNHNV, CDR2 YYDKDF (reference sequence). V shed 0 bases and J 5 bases; nucleotides not matched to a gene: 8. The CDR3 consists of 16 residues. Under the authors' procedure: Amplification of reference gene primers was used by the study to estimate nucleated cell counts. Sequencing was performed with immunoSEQ multiplex PCR; in TCRdb, only in-frame clones are kept and a portion is missing. V, J and clone size reflect that table, while D and trimming were determined from the DNA. In the table there are approximately 150,000 clones, more than 75% of which are singletons.

The chain employs TRBV15 and TRBJ2-7, with 9 nucleotides matching TRBD1. The sequence was collected from an elderly woman with COVID-19, enrolled during active disease. The sample consisted of peripheral blood. DNA of the CDR3: TGTGCCACCAGCAGAGATCTCGGGACAGGGAGTAACGAGCAGTACTTC. Amino acids: CATSRDLGTGSNEQYF.